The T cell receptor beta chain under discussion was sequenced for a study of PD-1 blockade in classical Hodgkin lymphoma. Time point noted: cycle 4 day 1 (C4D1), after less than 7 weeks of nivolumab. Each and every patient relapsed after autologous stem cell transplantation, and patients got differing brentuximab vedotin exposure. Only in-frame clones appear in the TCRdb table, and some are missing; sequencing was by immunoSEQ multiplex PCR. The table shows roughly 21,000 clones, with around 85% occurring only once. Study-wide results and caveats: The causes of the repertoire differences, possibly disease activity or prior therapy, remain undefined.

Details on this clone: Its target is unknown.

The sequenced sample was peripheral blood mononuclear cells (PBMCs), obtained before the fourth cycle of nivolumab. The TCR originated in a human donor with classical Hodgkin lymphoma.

CDR3: CAWSVGASGNTIYF. The CDR3 nucleotides are TGTGCCTGGAGTGTGGGGGCATCTGGAAACACCATATATTTT. The chain has TRBV30 and TRBJ1-3; possible D gene TRBD1, 6 bases. This CDR3 has 14 residues. The germline CDR1 and CDR2 sequences are GTSNPN and SVGIG (reference sequence). The V end was cut by 0 bases, the J end by 1 base, with 7 bases between.